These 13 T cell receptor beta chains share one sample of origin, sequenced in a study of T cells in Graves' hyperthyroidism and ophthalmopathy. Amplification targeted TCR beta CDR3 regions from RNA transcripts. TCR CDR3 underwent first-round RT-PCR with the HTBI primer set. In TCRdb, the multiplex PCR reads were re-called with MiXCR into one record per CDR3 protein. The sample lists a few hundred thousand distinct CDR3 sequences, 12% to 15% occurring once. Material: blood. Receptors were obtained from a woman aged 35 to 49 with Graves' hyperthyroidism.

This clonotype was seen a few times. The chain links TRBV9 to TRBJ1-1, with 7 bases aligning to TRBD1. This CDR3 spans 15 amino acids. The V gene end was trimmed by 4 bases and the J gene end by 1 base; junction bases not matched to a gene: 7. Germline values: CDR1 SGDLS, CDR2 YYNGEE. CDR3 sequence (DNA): TGTGCCAGCAGCACAAATGGACAGGCGAACACTGAAGCTTTCTTT. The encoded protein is CASSTNGQANTEAFF.

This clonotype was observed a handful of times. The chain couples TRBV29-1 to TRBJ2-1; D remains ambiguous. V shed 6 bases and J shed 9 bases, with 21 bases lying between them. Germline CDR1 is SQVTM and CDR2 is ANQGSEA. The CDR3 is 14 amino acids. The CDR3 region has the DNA TGCAGCGTAATAGAGACCGCTCTAGTCACTGAGCAGTTCTTC. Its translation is CSVIETALVTEQFF.

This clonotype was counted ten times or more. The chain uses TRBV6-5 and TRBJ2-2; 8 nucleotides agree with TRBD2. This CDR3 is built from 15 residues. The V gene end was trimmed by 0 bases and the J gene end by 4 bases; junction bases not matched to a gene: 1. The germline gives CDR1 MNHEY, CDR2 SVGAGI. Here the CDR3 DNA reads TGTGCCAGCAGTTACTCGCGGGGGGTCACCGGGGAGCTGTTTTTT. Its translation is CASSYSRGVTGELFF.

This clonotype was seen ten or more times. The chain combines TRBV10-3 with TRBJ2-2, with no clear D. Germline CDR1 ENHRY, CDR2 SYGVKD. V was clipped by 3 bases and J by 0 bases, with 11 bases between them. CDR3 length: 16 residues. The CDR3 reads CAISDTHYSNTGELFF. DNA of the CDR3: TGTGCCATCAGTGACACTCATTATTCGAACACCGGGGAGCTGTTTTTT.

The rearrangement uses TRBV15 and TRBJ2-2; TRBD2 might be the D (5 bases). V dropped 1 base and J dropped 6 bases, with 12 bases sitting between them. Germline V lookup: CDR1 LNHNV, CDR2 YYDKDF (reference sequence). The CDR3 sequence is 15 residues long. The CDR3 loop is CATSRASGMSGELFF. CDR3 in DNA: TGTGCCACCAGCAGAGCCTCGGGAATGTCCGGGGAGCTGTTTTTT.

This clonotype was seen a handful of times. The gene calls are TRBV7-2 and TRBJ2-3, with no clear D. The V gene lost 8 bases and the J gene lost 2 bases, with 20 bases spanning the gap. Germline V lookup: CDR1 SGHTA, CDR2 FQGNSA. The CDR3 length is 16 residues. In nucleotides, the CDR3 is TGTGCCAGCCGCGCTGAAGTAGGCCGGTCCACAGATACGCAGTATTTT. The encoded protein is CASRAEVGRSTDTQYF.

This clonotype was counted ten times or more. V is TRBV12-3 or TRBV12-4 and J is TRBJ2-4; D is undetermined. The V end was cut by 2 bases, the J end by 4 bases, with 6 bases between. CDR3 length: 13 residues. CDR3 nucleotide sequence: TGTGCCAGCAGTTTACCCGATAAAAACATTCAGTACTTC. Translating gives CASSLPDKNIQYF.

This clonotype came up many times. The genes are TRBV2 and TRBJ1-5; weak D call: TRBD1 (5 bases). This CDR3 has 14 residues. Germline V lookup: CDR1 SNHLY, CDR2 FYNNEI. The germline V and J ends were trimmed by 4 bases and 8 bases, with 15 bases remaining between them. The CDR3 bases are TGTGCCAGCAGTGGAGGGACTTCGTTGGAGCCCCAGCATTTT. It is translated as CASSGGTSLEPQHF.

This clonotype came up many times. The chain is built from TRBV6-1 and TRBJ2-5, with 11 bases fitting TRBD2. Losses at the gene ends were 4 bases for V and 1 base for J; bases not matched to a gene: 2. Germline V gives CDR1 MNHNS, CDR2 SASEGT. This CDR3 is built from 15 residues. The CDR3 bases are TGTGCCAGCAGTGCCGGGACTAGCGGCCAAGAGACCCAGTACTTC. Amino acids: CASSAGTSGQETQYF.

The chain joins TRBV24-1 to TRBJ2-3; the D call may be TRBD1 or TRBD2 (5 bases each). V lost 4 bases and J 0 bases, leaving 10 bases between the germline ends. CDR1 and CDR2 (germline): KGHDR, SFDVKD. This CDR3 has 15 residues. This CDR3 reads CATSDRGDSTDTQYF. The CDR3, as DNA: TGTGCCACCAGTGACCGAGGGGACAGCACAGATACGCAGTATTTT.

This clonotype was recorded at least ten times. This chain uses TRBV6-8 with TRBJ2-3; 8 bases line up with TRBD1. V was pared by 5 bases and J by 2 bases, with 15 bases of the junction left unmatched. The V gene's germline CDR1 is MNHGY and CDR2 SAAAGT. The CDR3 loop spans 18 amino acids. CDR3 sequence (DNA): TGTGCCAGCAGTCCAAACCACCTGGGACAGGACAACACAGATACGCAGTATTTT. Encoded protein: CASSPNHLGQDNTDTQYF.

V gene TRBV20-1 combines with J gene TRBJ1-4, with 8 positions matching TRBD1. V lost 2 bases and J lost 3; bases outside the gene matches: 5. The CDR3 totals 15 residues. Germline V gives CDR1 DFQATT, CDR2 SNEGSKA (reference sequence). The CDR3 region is CSARPQGAANEKLFF. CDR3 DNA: TGCAGTGCTAGACCTCAGGGGGCGGCTAATGAAAAACTGTTTTTT.

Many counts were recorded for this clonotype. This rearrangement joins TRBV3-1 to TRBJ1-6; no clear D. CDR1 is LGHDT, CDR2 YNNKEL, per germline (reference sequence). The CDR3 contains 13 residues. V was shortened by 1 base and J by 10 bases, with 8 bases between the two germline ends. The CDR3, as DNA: TGTGCCAGCAGCCAAGGCGTGGCATCACCCCTCCACTTT. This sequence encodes CASSQGVASPLHF.